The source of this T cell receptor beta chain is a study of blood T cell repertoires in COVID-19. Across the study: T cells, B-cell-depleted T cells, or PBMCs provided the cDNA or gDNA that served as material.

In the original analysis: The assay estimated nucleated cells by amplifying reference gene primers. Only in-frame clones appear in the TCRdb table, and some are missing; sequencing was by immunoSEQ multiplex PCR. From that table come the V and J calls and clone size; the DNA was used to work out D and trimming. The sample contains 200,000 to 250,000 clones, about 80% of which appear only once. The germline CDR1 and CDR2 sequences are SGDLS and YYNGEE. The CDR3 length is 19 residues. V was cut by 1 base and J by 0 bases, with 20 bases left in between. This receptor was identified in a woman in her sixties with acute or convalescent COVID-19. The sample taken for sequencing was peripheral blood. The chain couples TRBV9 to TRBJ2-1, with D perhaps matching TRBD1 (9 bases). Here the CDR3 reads CASSVSGQGAGGSYNEQFF. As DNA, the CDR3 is TGTGCCAGCAGCGTATCGGGACAGGGTGCGGGGGGCTCCTACAATGAGCAGTTCTTC.